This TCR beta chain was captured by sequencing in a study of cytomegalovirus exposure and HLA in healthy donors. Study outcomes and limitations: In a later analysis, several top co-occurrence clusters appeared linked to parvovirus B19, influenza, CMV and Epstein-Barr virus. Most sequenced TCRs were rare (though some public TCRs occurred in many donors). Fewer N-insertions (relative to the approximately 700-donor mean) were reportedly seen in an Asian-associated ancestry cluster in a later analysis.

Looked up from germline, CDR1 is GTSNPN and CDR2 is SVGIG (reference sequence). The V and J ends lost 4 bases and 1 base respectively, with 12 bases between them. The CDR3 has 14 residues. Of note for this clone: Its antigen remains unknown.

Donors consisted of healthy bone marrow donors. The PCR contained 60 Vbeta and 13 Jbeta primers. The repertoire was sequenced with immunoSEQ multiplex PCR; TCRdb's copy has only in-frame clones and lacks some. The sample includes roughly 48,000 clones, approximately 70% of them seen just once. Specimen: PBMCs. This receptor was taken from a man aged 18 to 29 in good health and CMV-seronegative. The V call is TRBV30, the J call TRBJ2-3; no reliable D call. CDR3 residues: CAWTRSRRTDTQYF. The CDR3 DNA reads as TGTGCCTGGACCCGGTCGAGGCGCACAGATACGCAGTATTTT.